Listed here are 16 T cell receptor beta chains from one sample, sequenced in a study of human T cells and chemical hapten exposure. MiXCR was run by TCRdb on the RACE reads, yielding one entry per CDR3 protein. Of roughly 100,000 distinct CDR3 sequences in the sample, 8% to 13% were seen once. The sample's time point: patch test 1, 2 weeks after DPC sensitization. Treatment in this sample: therapeutic diphenylcyclopropenone sensitization with weekly scalp DPC. The source was whole blood, collected in connection with sensitization to the hapten diphenylcyclopropenone (DPC). The receptor set was obtained from a woman aged 35 to 49 with alopecia areata. Some clones in this sample may be carry-over from other donors' samples.

A few counts support this clonotype. The V call is TRBV6-5, the J call TRBJ1-2, with D possibly TRBD1 on 5 matching bases. Trimming cost V 5 bases and J 0 bases, with 16 bases left between them. The CDR3 runs 16 residues. Germline V CDR1 and CDR2: MNHEY, SVGAGI. CDR3 nucleotides: TGTGCCAGCAGTGCGACAGCCCTAATATCTAACTATGGCTACACCTTC. It specifies CASSATALISNYGYTF.

The chain links TRBV19 to TRBJ1-5; TRBD1 aligns across 7 bases. The CDR3 has 17 residues. The germline CDR1 and CDR2 sequences are LNHDA and SQIVND (reference sequence). Trimming cost V 7 bases and J 4 bases; bases outside gene matches: 16. CDR3 DNA sequence: TGTGCCAGTACCCCAGGACAGGCCCAAGGTTGGAATCAGCCCCAGCATTTT. Translating it yields CASTPGQAQGWNQPQHF.

This rearrangement joins TRBV6-1 to TRBJ2-2; tentatively, D is TRBD2 (6 bases). Trimming shortened V by 8 bases and J by 1 base, and 11 bases separated the two germline ends. The CDR3 loop spans 14 amino acids. Germline assignment: CDR1 MNHNS and CDR2 SASEGT. CDR3 in DNA: TGTGCCAGCGGAGCGGGTTTGAACACCGGGGAGCTGTTTTTT. Protein product: CASGAGLNTGELFF.

The CDR3 reads CSARGLAEHNEQFF. CDR3 bases: TGCAGTGCTAGGGGACTAGCGGAGCACAATGAGCAGTTCTTC. This chain links TRBV20-1 with TRBJ2-1; 11 nucleotides line up with TRBD2. CDR3 length: 14 residues. Germline V gene data show CDR1 as DFQATT and CDR2 as SNEGSKA (reference sequence). J lost 5 bases, V lost 3 bases, and 3 bases had no gene match.

The V call is TRBV7-8, the J call TRBJ2-3; no definite D call. The CDR3 runs to 14 residues. The germline V gene has CDR1 SGHVS and CDR2 FQNEAQ. Trimming took off 1 base at V and 0 bases at J, with 5 bases between the two ends. This chain's CDR3 is CASSLGLSTDTQYF. For the CDR3, the DNA is TGTGCCAGCAGCTTAGGACTCAGCACAGATACGCAGTATTTT.

Many counts were recorded for this clonotype. The V and J genes are TRBV7-9 and TRBJ2-4, with D possibly TRBD2 on 6 matching bases. From germline, CDR1 is SEHNR and CDR2 FQNEAQ (reference sequence). With 4 bases removed from V and 0 bases from J, the gap between germline ends came to 13 bases. This CDR3 is 16 amino acids long. The CDR3 DNA follows: TGTGCCAGCAGCTCGTACGGGGACTTAGCCAAAAACATTCAGTACTTC. This codes for CASSSYGDLAKNIQYF.

This clonotype was recorded many times. V is TRBV18 and J is TRBJ1-1, with D maybe TRBD1 (6 bases). The germline V gene has CDR1 KGHSH and CDR2 LQKENI. Trimming removed 3 bases from V and 1 base from J, with 18 bases in between. The CDR3 is 17 residues long. The CDR3 nucleotides read TGTGCCAGCTCACCCTGGGGGGGGCGTGGGACGAACACTGAAGCTTTCTTT. This gives the protein CASSPWGGRGTNTEAFF. Using reference TRBV18 and TRBJ1-1 for the parts outside the CDR3, the full variable domain is NAGVMQNPRHLVRRRGQEARLRCSPMKGHSHVYWYRQLPEEGLKFMVYLQKENIIDESGMPKERFSAEFPKEGPSILRIQQVVRGDSAAYFCASSPWGGRGTNTEAFFGQGTRLTVV.

There are many counts of this clonotype. The rearrangement joins TRBV28 to TRBJ2-7; possibly TRBD2 for D (5 bases). CDR3 length equals 15 residues. V lost 4 bases to trimming and J lost 0 bases, with 13 bases between them. The germline CDR1 and CDR2 sequences are MDHEN and SYDVKM. The CDR3 DNA reads as TGTGCCAGCAGTTCCTCGGGGAGAAGCTCCTACGAGCAGTACTTC. This sequence encodes CASSSSGRSSYEQYF. The full variable domain, rest sourced from reference TRBV28 and TRBJ2-7, is DVKVTQSSRYLVKRTGEKVFLECVQDMDHENMFWYRQDPGLGLRLIYFSYDVKMKEKGDIPEGYSVSREKKERFSLILESASTNQTSMYLCASSSSGRSSYEQYFGPGTRLTVT.

This rearrangement joins TRBV12-3 or TRBV12-4 to TRBJ2-1; 15 bases match TRBD2. Trimming took 6 bases from V and 6 from J; bases not matched to a gene: 9. The CDR3 is 17 amino acids. CDR3 nucleotides: TGTGCCAGCAGCCCCGGACTAGCGGGGGGGCCAGTCAATGAGCAGTTCTTC. Translated: CASSPGLAGGPVNEQFF.

This chain connects TRBV7-3 to TRBJ2-7; maybe TRBD1 (5 bases). Germline values: CDR1 SGHTA, CDR2 FQGTGA. The V and J ends lost 2 bases and 0 bases respectively, with 14 bases between them. CDR3 length equals 16 residues. The CDR3 region is CASSLGARGSSYEQYF. In DNA, the CDR3 is TGTGCCAGCAGCTTAGGGGCAAGGGGCAGCTCCTACGAGCAGTACTTC.

This clonotype was seen a handful of times. The CDR3 loop is CATSDFGGNEQFF. The CDR3 bases are TGTGCCACCAGTGATTTTGGCGGGAATGAGCAGTTCTTC. The chain joins TRBV24-1 to TRBJ2-1; maybe TRBD2 (5 bases). Per germline, CDR1 KGHDR and CDR2 SFDVKD. Trimming cost V 1 base and J 7 bases, with 7 bases left between them. The CDR3 length is 13 residues.

This clonotype showed up many times. This chain connects TRBV20-1 to TRBJ2-3; 7 bases match TRBD2. The length of the CDR3 is 14 residues. With V trimmed by 6 bases and J by 6 bases, 12 bases remained unmatched. CDR1 is DFQATT, CDR2 SNEGSKA, per germline (reference sequence). Here the CDR3 reads CSAESLGGMDTQYF. The CDR3 nucleotides are TGCAGTGCCGAATCCCTCGGGGGGATGGATACGCAGTATTTT.

The CDR3 is CASSLDTTGAREQYF. CDR3 sequence (DNA): TGTGCCAGCAGCTTAGACACGACAGGGGCTCGCGAGCAGTACTTC. The rearrangement links TRBV7-2 to TRBJ2-7; 8 bases agree with TRBD1. The CDR3 is 15 amino acids. The V and J ends lost 1 base and 6 bases, in that order; junction bases with no gene match: 8. CDR1 SGHTA and CDR2 FQGNSA come from the germline V gene.

The rearrangement uses TRBV7-9 and TRBJ2-7; 7 positions agree with TRBD2. Trimming cost V 8 bases and J 3 bases; bases outside gene matches: 7. Per the germline V gene, CDR1 is SEHNR and CDR2 is FQNEAQ (reference sequence). This CDR3 is built from 13 residues. The CDR3 DNA reads TGTGCCAGCGAGGGGACTAACGACTACGAGCAGTACTTC. Protein sequence: CASEGTNDYEQYF.

The table lists this clonotype with many counts. The J gene is TRBJ1-1, the V gene TRBV7-8; D is ambiguous. CDR1 and CDR2 from the germline V gene are SGHVS and FQNEAQ. There are 14 residues in the CDR3. Trimming shortened V by 3 bases and J by 3 bases, and 11 bases separated the two germline ends. CDR3 sequence: CASSFRPGDTEAFF. CDR3 in DNA: TGTGCCAGCAGCTTCAGACCTGGGGACACTGAAGCTTTCTTT.

This clonotype occurred many times. This chain joins TRBV29-1 and TRBJ1-2; no definite D call. In germline, CDR1 is SQVTM, CDR2 ANQGSEA. The CDR3 covers 12 residues. Trimming removed 7 bases from V and 4 bases from J, with 13 bases in between. The CDR3 sequence: CSAADGSYGYTF. In DNA form, the CDR3 reads TGCAGCGCCGCGGACGGCTCCTATGGCTACACCTTC.